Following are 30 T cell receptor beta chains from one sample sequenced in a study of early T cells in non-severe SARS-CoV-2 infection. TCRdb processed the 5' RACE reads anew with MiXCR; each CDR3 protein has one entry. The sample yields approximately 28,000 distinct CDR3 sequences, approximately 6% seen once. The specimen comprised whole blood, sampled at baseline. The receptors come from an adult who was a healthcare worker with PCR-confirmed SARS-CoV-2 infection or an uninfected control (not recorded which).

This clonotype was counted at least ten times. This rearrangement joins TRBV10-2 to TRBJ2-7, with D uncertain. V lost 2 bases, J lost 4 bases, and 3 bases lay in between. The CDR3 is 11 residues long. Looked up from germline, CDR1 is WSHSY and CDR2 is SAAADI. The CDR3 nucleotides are TGCGCCAGCAGTGAGGGTTACGAGCAGTACTTC. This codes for CASSEGYEQYF.

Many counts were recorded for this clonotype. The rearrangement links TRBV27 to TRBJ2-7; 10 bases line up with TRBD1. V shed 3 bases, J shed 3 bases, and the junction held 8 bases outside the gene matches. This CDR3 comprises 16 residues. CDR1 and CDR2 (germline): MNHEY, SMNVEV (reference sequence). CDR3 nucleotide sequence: TGTGCCAGCAGTTTCGATGGGACAGGGGCGTACTACGAGCAGTACTTC. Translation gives CASSFDGTGAYYEQYF.

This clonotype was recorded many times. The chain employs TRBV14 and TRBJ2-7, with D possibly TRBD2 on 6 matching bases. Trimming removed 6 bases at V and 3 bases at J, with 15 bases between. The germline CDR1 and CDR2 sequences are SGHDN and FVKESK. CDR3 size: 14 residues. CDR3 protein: CASSTNRGSYEQYF. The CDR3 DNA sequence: TGTGCCAGCAGTACTAACCGGGGGAGCTACGAGCAGTACTTC.

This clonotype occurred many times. The CDR3 is CSARQGTDGYTF. The CDR3 nucleotides are TGCAGTGCTCGACAGGGGACCGATGGCTACACCTTC. This chain connects TRBV20-1 to TRBJ1-2, with 8 bases aligning to TRBD1. This CDR3 is 12 amino acids long. The trim removed 5 bases at V and 6 bases at J, leaving 5 bases unmatched. The germline V gene encodes CDR1 DFQATT and CDR2 SNEGSKA (reference sequence).

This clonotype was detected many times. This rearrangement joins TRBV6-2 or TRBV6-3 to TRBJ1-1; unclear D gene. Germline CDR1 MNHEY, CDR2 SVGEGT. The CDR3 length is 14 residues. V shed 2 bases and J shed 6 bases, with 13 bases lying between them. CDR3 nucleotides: TGTGCCAGCAGTTACACTGCCAGGTCCCCTGAAGCTTTCTTT. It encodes CASSYTARSPEAFF.

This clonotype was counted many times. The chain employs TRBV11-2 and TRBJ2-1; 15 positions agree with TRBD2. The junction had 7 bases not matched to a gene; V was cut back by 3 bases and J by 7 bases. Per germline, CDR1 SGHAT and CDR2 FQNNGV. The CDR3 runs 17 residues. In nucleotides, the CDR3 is TGTGCCAGCAGCTTCCCCCGGACTAGCGGGAGGGGGAATGAGCAGTTCTTC. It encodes CASSFPRTSGRGNEQFF.

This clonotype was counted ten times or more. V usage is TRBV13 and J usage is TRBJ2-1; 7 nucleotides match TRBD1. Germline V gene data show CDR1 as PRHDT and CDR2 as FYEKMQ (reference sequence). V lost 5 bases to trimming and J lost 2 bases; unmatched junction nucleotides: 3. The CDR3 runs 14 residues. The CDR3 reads CASSQTGAYNEQFF. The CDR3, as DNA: TGTGCCAGCAGCCAAACAGGGGCCTACAATGAGCAGTTCTTC.

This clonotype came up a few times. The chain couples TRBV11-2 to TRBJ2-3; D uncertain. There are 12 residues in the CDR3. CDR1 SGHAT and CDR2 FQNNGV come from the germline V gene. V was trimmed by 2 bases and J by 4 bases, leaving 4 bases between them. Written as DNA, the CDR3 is TGTGCCAGCAGCTTAAACTCAGATACGCAGTATTTT. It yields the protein CASSLNSDTQYF.

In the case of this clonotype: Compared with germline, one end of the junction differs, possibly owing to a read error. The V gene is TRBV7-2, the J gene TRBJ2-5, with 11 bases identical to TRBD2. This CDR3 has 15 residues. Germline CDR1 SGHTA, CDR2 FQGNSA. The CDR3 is CPSSSSSGRLETQYF. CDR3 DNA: TGTCCCAGCAGCTCGTCTAGCGGGAGGCTAGAGACCCAGTACTTC.

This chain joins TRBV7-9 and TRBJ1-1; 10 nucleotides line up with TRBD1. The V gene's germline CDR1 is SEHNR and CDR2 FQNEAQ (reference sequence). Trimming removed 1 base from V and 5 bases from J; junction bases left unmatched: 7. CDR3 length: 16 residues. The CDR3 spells CASSLGIGTGVTEAFF. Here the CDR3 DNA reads TGTGCCAGCAGCTTAGGAATAGGGACAGGGGTTACTGAAGCTTTCTTT.

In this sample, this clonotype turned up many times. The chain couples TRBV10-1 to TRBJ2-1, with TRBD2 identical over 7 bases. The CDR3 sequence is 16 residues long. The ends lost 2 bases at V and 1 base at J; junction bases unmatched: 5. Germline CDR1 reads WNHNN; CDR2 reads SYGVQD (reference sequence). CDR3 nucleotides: TGCGCCAGCAGTGAGAACCGGGAGGTGTCCTACAATGAGCAGTTCTTC. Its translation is CASSENREVSYNEQFF.

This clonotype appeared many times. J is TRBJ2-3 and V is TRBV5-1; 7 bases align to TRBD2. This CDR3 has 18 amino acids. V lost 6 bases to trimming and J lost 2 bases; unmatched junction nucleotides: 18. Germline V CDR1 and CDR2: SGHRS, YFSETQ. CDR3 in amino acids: CASNPVARGTQITDTQYF. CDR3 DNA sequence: TGCGCCAGCAACCCCGTAGCGCGGGGGACCCAAATCACAGATACGCAGTATTTT.

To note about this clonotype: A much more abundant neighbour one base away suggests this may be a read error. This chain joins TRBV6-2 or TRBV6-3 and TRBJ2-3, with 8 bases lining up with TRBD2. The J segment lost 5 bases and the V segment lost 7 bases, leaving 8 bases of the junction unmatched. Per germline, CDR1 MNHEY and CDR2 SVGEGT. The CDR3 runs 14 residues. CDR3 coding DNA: TGTGCCAGCATCCCCGGGAGGGACATAGATACGCAGTATTTT. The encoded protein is CASIPGRDIDTQYF.

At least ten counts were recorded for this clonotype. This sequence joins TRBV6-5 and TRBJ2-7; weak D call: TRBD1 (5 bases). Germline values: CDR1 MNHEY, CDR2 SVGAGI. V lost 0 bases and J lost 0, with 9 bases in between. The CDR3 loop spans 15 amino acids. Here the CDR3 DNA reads TGTGCCAGCAGTTACTCGATAGGGGACTCCTACGAGCAGTACTTC. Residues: CASSYSIGDSYEQYF.

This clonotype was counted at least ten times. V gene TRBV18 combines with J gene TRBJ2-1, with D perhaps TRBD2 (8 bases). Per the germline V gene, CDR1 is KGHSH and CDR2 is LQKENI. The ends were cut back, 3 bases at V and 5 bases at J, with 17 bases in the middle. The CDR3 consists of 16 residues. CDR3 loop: CASSPFGRGQNNEQFF. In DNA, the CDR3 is TGTGCCAGCTCACCCTTCGGGAGGGGGCAAAACAATGAGCAGTTCTTC.

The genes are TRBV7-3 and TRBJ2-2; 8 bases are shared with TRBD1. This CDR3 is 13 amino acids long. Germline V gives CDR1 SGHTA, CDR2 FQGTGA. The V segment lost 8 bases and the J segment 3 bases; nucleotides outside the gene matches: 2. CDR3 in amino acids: CASGTGHTGELFF. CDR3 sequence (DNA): TGTGCCAGCGGGACAGGCCACACCGGGGAGCTGTTTTTT.

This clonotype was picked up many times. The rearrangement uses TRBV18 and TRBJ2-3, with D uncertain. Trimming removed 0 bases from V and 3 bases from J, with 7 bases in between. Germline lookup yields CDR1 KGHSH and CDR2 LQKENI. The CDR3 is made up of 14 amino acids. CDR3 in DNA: TGTGCCAGCTCACCACCTCGCCTAACAGATACGCAGTATTTT. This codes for CASSPPRLTDTQYF.

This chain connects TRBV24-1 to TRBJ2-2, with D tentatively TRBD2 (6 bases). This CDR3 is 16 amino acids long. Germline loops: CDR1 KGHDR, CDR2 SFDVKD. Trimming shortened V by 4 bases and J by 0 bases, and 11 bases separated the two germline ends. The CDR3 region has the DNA TGTGCCACCAGTGACCCAGCGGGTCCGAACACCGGGGAGCTGTTTTTT. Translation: CATSDPAGPNTGELFF.

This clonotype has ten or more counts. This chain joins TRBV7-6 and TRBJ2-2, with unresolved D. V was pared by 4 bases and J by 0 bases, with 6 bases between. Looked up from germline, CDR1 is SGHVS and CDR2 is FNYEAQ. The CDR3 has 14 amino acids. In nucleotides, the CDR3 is TGTGCCAGCAGCTCCTACCCGAACACCGGGGAGCTGTTTTTT. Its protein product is CASSSYPNTGELFF.

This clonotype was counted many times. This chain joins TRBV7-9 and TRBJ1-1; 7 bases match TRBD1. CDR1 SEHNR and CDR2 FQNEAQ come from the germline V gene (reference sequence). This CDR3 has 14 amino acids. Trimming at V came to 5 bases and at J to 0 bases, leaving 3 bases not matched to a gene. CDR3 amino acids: CASSPQGVNTEAFF. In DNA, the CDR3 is TGTGCCAGCAGCCCCCAGGGGGTGAACACTGAAGCTTTCTTT.

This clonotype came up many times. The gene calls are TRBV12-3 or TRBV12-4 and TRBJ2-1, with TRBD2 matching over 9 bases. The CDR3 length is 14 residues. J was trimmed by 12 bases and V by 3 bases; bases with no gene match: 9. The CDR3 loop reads CASSFGTSHGGQFF. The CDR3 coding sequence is TGTGCCAGCAGTTTCGGGACTAGCCATGGTGGGCAGTTCTTC.

CDR3 amino acids: CASSWTSWQPQHF. CDR3 coding DNA: TGTGCCAGCAGTTGGACCAGTTGGCAGCCCCAGCATTTT. The chain carries TRBV28 and TRBJ1-5; D is unclear. CDR3 length equals 13 residues. The germline V and J ends were trimmed by 4 bases and 7 bases, with 11 bases remaining between them. Germline-derived CDR1 and CDR2 are MDHEN and SYDVKM.

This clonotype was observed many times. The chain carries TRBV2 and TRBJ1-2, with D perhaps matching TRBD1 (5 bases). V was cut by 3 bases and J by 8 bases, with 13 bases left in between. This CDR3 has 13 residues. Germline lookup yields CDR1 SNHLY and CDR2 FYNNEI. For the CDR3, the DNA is TGTGCCAGCAGTGAGGGGGGGAACCGCGGCTACACCTTC. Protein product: CASSEGGNRGYTF.

The CDR3 spells CASSPELQETQYF. In DNA, the CDR3 is TGTGCCAGCAGCCCCGAACTCCAAGAGACCCAGTACTTC. The J gene is TRBJ2-5, the V gene TRBV11-2, with no clear D. The CDR3 consists of 13 residues. Germline V CDR1 and CDR2: SGHAT, FQNNGV. V lost 5 bases and J lost 1, with 8 bases in between.

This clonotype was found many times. CDR3: CASSKARTGNNKNTTTDTQYF. The DNA for the CDR3 is TGTGCCAGCAGCAAAGCCCGGACAGGGAATAACAAAAATACAACGACAGATACGCAGTATTTT. The gene calls are TRBV21-1 and TRBJ2-3; TRBD1 was called by the table and not checked on the DNA. TRBV21-1 is deemed a pseudogene. This CDR3 has 21 residues.

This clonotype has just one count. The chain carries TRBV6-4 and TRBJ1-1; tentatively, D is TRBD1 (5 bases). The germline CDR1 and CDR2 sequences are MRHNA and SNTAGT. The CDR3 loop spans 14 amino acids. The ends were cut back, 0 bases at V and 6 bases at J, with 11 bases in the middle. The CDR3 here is CASSDSQGASEAFF. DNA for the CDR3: TGTGCCAGCAGTGACTCTCAGGGTGCATCTGAAGCTTTCTTT.

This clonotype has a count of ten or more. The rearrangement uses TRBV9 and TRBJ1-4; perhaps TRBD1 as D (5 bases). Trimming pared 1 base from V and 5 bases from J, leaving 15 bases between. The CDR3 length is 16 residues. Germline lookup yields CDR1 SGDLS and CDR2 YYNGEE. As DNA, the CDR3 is TGTGCCAGCAGCGTAAGGGGCGCGGCTGGGAATGAAAAACTGTTTTTT. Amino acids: CASSVRGAAGNEKLFF.

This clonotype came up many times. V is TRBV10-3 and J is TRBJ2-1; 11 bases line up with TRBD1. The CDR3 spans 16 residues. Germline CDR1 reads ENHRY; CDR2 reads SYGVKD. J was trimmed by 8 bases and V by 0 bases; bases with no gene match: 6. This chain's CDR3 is CAISESTRTGGHEQFF. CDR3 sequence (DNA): TGTGCCATCAGTGAGTCGACCAGGACAGGGGGCCATGAGCAGTTCTTC.

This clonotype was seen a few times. In DNA form, the CDR3 reads TGTGCCAGCACCGATGGGACTAGCGGGAGCATCGAGCAGTTCTTC. It translates to CASTDGTSGSIEQFF. The J gene is TRBJ2-1, the V gene TRBV28; 14 bases fit TRBD2. The CDR3 covers 15 residues. Per germline, CDR1 MDHEN and CDR2 SYDVKM. V was pared by 7 bases and J by 10 bases, with 9 bases of the junction left unmatched.

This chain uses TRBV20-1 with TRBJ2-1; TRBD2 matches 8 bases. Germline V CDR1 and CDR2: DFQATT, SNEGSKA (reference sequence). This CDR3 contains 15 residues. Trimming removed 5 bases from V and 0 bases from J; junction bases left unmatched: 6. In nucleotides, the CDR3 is TGCAGTGCTTTGGGGGGGACTAGCTCCTACAATGAGCAGTTCTTC. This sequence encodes CSALGGTSSYNEQFF.